This TCR beta chain emerged from a study of shared clonotypes between healthy human individuals. Across the study: Plates per donor: three CD4 naive, three CD4 memory, two CD8 naive, one CD8 memory. Study results and limitations: Blood was the only sampled material, and tissue repertoires likely differ. It was the non-shared clonotypes that had lower generation probabilities than clonotypes shared by all four donors. What rarefaction showed was incomplete sorted-subset sequencing despite large depth.

Remarks on this clone: Antigen: not known.

Clones were read by immunoSEQ multiplex PCR, and TCRdb kept only the in-frame ones, dropping some. This table has roughly 2.4 million clones, approximately 96% appearing once. The clonotype originates from a man between 18 and 35 years old in good health. Sequenced sample: naive CD4+ T cells sorted from blood. Subset of the sample: CD45RA+ positively selected.

The CDR3 protein is CASSFSGGNTGELFF. For the CDR3, the DNA is TGCGCCAGCAGTTTTAGCGGGGGGAACACCGGGGAGCTGTTTTTT. This chain joins TRBV10-1 and TRBJ2-2, with TRBD2 identical over 9 bases. Per the germline V gene, CDR1 is WNHNN and CDR2 is SYGVQD (reference sequence). The length of the CDR3 is 15 residues. V gave up 5 bases and J gave up 1 base; unmatched junction bases: 2.